The next 2 T cell receptor beta chains were all read from a single sample in a study of T cells in Graves' hyperthyroidism and ophthalmopathy. Amplification yielded TCR beta CDR3 regions, with RNA transcripts as the source. First-round RT-PCR targeting the TCR CDR3 was performed with the HTBI primer set. TCRdb redid the calling of the multiplex PCR reads with MiXCR, one entry per CDR3 protein. The sample consists of fewer than 250,000 distinct CDR3 sequences, 15% to 20% of them appearing once. Sequenced material: blood. The receptors shown here come from a young woman with Graves' ophthalmopathy.

This clonotype was seen once. The rearrangement joins TRBV11-2 to TRBJ1-1, with TRBD1 matching over 9 bases. The germline CDR1 and CDR2 sequences are SGHAT and FQNNGV. The CDR3 totals 14 residues. V trimming: 5 bases; J trimming: 4 bases; junction bases outside the gene matches: 5. The CDR3 sequence: CASSQTGGITEAFF. DNA of the CDR3: TGTGCCAGCAGCCAAACAGGGGGCATCACTGAAGCTTTCTTT.

This clonotype was recorded at least ten times. This chain links TRBV28 with TRBJ1-4; TRBD1 matches 7 bases. The CDR3 loop spans 14 amino acids. Per germline, CDR1 MDHEN and CDR2 SYDVKM. After removal of 3 bases from V and 8 bases from J, the junction contained 6 bases not matched to a gene. The CDR3 coding sequence is TGTGCCAGCAGTTTGTCAGGGGGTAGGGAAAAACTGTTTTTT. It codes for CASSLSGGREKLFF. The whole variable domain, filled in from reference TRBV28 and TRBJ1-4, reads DVKVTQSSRYLVKRTGEKVFLECVQDMDHENMFWYRQDPGLGLRLIYFSYDVKMKEKGDIPEGYSVSREKKERFSLILESASTNQTSMYLCASSLSGGREKLFFGSGTQLSVL.